Below are 29 T cell receptor beta chains sequenced from a single sample in a study of blood T cell repertoires in COVID-19. Repertoires were generated with immunoSEQ multiplex PCR, while TCRdb's copy carries only in-frame clones and drops some. The sample has roughly 62,000 clones, around four fifths seen once. Sequenced material: peripheral blood. These receptors came from a man between 60 and 75 years old with acute or convalescent COVID-19.

The chain links TRBV30 to TRBJ1-3; weak D call: TRBD1 (5 bases). The CDR3 extends over 14 amino acids. Trimming took off 5 bases at V and 0 bases at J, with 11 bases between the two ends. Per the germline V gene, CDR1 is GTSNPN and CDR2 is SVGIG (reference sequence). The CDR3 coding sequence is TGTGCCTGGTGGGACTTCTCCTCTGGAAACACCATATATTTT. Amino acid sequence: CAWWDFSSGNTIYF.

The chain employs TRBV30 and TRBJ2-2, with D unclear. Germline V gives CDR1 GTSNPN, CDR2 SVGIG (reference sequence). Deletions cut 3 bases from V and 4 bases from J, with 12 bases between. This CDR3 has 14 amino acids. The CDR3 DNA reads as TGTGCCTGGAGGAGGCAACTACCCACCGGGGAGCTGTTTTTT. The encoded protein is CAWRRQLPTGELFF.

V gene TRBV10-3 combines with J gene TRBJ2-7, with D possibly being TRBD1 (6 bases). The CDR3 length is 14 residues. V dropped 6 bases and J dropped 2 bases, with 14 bases sitting between them. CDR1 and CDR2 (germline): ENHRY, SYGVKD. The CDR3 DNA reads as TGTGCCATCAGCCCTGACAGGACCACCTACGAGCAGTACTTC. Translated, it gives CAISPDRTTYEQYF.

V and J are TRBV27 and TRBJ2-1; TRBD1 aligns across 8 bases. CDR3 length: 16 amino acids. Germline V lookup: CDR1 MNHEY, CDR2 SMNVEV (reference sequence). V shed 2 bases, J shed 1 base, and the junction held 4 bases outside the gene matches. CDR3: CASSLPGGRSYNEQFF. CDR3 sequence (DNA): TGTGCCAGCAGTTTACCAGGGGGCAGATCCTACAATGAGCAGTTCTTC.

V is TRBV30 and J is TRBJ1-1; D might be TRBD1 (6 bases). V lost 4 bases and J 5 bases, leaving 17 bases between the germline ends. CDR1 and CDR2 from the germline V gene are GTSNPN and SVGIG (reference sequence). This CDR3 region has 14 residues. CDR3 sequence reads: CAWKTQGSRTEAFF. The CDR3 nucleotides are TGTGCCTGGAAAACGCAGGGGAGTCGGACTGAAGCTTTCTTT. Combining the CDR3 with reference TRBV30 and TRBJ1-1 gives the whole variable domain SQTIHQWPATLVQPVGSPLSLECTVEGTSNPNLYWYRQAAGRGLQLLFYSVGIGQISSEVPQNLSASRPQDRQFILSSKKLLLSDSGFYLCAWKTQGSRTEAFFGQGTRLTVV.

Only one count was recorded for this clone. This chain's CDR3 is CASSGLAGNTGELFF. The CDR3 DNA reads TGTGCCAGCAGTGGACTAGCGGGGAACACCGGGGAGCTGTTTTTT. This chain uses TRBV2 with TRBJ2-2, with 10 positions matching TRBD2. The ends lost 4 bases at V and 1 base at J; junction bases unmatched: 0. CDR1 and CDR2 from the germline V gene are SNHLY and FYNNEI. This CDR3 region has 15 residues.

This clone was seen a single time. The DNA for the CDR3 is TGTGCCAGTAGTATAACTGCCAACACCGGGGAGCTGTTTTTT. Translation gives CASSITANTGELFF. The rearrangement links TRBV19 to TRBJ2-2, with no clear D. The V gene lost 2 bases and the J gene lost 2 bases, with 6 bases spanning the gap. CDR3 size: 14 residues. CDR1 is LNHDA, CDR2 SQIVND, per germline (reference sequence).

The sample holds a few counts of this clone. The V gene is TRBV6-2 or TRBV6-3, the J gene TRBJ1-2; the match to TRBD1 covers 12 bases. CDR1 MNHEY and CDR2 SVGEGT come from the germline V gene. J was trimmed by 7 bases and V by 3 bases; bases with no gene match: 12. The length of the CDR3 is 17 residues. CDR3 residues: CASSYGTGGSAVGGYTF. DNA of the CDR3: TGTGCCAGCAGTTATGGGACAGGGGGCAGTGCAGTTGGTGGCTACACCTTC.

The CDR3 here is CASSLDGTNEKLFF. CDR3 sequence (DNA): TGCGCCAGCAGCTTGGACGGAACTAATGAAAAACTGTTTTTT. This chain connects TRBV5-1 to TRBJ1-4; no clear D gene. Germline V CDR1 and CDR2: SGHRS, YFSETQ. V lost 0 bases, J lost 1 base, and 4 bases lay in between. The CDR3 has 14 amino acids.

The chain combines TRBV9 with TRBJ2-5; 8 positions agree with TRBD1. Trimming removed 4 bases from V and 10 bases from J; junction bases left unmatched: 12. From germline, CDR1 is SGDLS and CDR2 YYNGEE. This CDR3 spans 14 amino acids. The CDR3 is CASSPRDRISGQYF. CDR3 DNA sequence: TGTGCCAGCAGCCCCCGGGACAGGATCTCTGGCCAGTACTTC.

This chain links TRBV29-1 with TRBJ1-2, with a weak D call TRBD1 (5 bases). This CDR3 spans 15 amino acids. Germline V gives CDR1 SQVTM, CDR2 ANQGSEA. The V end was cut by 8 bases, the J end by 5 bases, with 24 bases between. The CDR3 DNA reads as TGCAGCCAAATCCTTGGGGACTCCGGAGGGTATGGCTACACCTTC. Translation gives CSQILGDSGGYGYTF.

CDR3 DNA: TGTGCCAGCAGTGAAGCGCACGGGTATAGCAATCAGCCCCAGCATTTT. Protein: CASSEAHGYSNQPQHF. The chain recombines TRBV6-1 with TRBJ1-5; unclear D gene. This CDR3 is built from 16 residues. V was pared by 0 bases and J by 0 bases, with 9 bases between. The germline V gene encodes CDR1 MNHNS and CDR2 SASEGT.

This clone was seen just once. The chain is built from TRBV20-1 and TRBJ1-2; TRBD1 is a possible D gene (5 bases). The ends were cut back, 7 bases at V and 8 bases at J, with 14 bases in the middle. The CDR3 has 11 residues. Germline loops: CDR1 DFQATT, CDR2 SNEGSKA (reference sequence). CDR3 loop: CSVETVGGYTF. CDR3 DNA sequence: TGCAGTGTTGAGACAGTCGGCGGCTACACCTTC.

The rearrangement joins TRBV11-2 to TRBJ1-2; D gene ambiguous. CDR3 length equals 13 residues. Germline V gene sequence: CDR1 SGHAT, CDR2 FQNNGV. V lost 5 bases and J lost 3, with 10 bases in between. Here the CDR3 reads CASSPGLDYGYTF. The CDR3, as DNA: TGTGCCAGCAGCCCCGGTCTTGACTATGGCTACACCTTC.

This chain links TRBV24-1 with TRBJ2-7; 7 bases map to TRBD1. There are 16 residues in the CDR3. The junction had 14 bases not matched to a gene; V was cut back by 3 bases and J by 7 bases. Germline CDR1 reads KGHDR; CDR2 reads SFDVKD. CDR3 in amino acids: CATSDPRQGSRTEQYF. DNA of the CDR3: TGTGCCACCAGTGATCCCCGACAGGGTAGTCGGACGGAGCAGTACTTC.

The chain's CDR3 is CASSYIAGAPGETQYF. The CDR3 DNA reads TGTGCCAGCAGTTACATAGCGGGGGCCCCGGGGGAGACCCAGTACTTC. The chain recombines TRBV6-5 with TRBJ2-5, with 9 bases aligning to TRBD2. Looked up from germline, CDR1 is MNHEY and CDR2 is SVGAGI. The CDR3 runs 16 residues. With V trimmed by 2 bases and J by 5 bases, 9 bases remained unmatched.

The chain combines TRBV30 with TRBJ1-1; D is ambiguous. This CDR3 comprises 13 residues. The germline V gene encodes CDR1 GTSNPN and CDR2 SVGIG (reference sequence). With 4 bases removed from V and 0 bases from J, the gap between germline ends came to 9 bases. The CDR3 DNA follows: TGTGCCTGGACCCCACTGATGAACACTGAAGCTTTCTTT. Translation gives CAWTPLMNTEAFF. The entire variable domain, with the rest obtained from reference TRBV30 and TRBJ1-1, is as follows: SQTIHQWPATLVQPVGSPLSLECTVEGTSNPNLYWYRQAAGRGLQLLFYSVGIGQISSEVPQNLSASRPQDRQFILSSKKLLLSDSGFYLCAWTPLMNTEAFFGQGTRLTVV.

V and J are TRBV10-3 and TRBJ1-1, with D perhaps TRBD1 (5 bases). Germline V CDR1 and CDR2: ENHRY, SYGVKD. V was trimmed by 2 bases and J by 4 bases, leaving 8 bases between them. CDR3 length: 13 amino acids. The CDR3: CAISEGGGTEAFF. CDR3 coding DNA: TGTGCCATCAGTGAGGGGGGGGGCACTGAAGCTTTCTTT.

The rearrangement links TRBV11-3 to TRBJ2-1; TRBD2 matches at 11 bases. V dropped 3 bases and J dropped 8; count of bases not matched to a gene: 6. In germline, CDR1 is SGHNT, CDR2 YENEEA. The CDR3 is made up of 15 amino acids. The CDR3, as DNA: TGTGCCAGCAGCTTGATAGCGGGGGGGCCGTATGAGCAGTTCTTC. The encoded protein is CASSLIAGGPYEQFF.

The chain joins TRBV14 to TRBJ1-3, with a tentative D call TRBD1 (6 bases). CDR1 SGHDN and CDR2 FVKESK come from the germline V gene. The CDR3 spans 16 residues. V was clipped by 2 bases and J by 0 bases, with 11 bases between them. The CDR3 protein is CASSQKRGSSGNTIYF. The CDR3 DNA reads as TGTGCCAGCAGCCAAAAGAGGGGGTCCTCTGGAAACACCATATATTTT. Using reference TRBV14 and TRBJ1-3 for the parts outside the CDR3, the full variable domain is EAGVTQFPSHSVIEKGQTVTLRCDPISGHDNLYWYRRVMGKEIKFLLHFVKESKQDESGMPNNRFLAERTGGTYSTLKVQPAELEDSGVYFCASSQKRGSSGNTIYFGEGSWLTVV.

This CDR3 is CASSPRQRNTEAFF. The CDR3 DNA is TGTGCCAGCAGTCCCCGACAGAGAAACACTGAAGCTTTCTTT. The genes are TRBV2 and TRBJ1-1; tentatively, D is TRBD1 (5 bases). This CDR3 has 14 residues. The V end lost 5 bases, the J end lost 2 bases, and 12 bases lay between the germline ends. Germline V gene data show CDR1 as SNHLY and CDR2 as FYNNEI.

The J gene is TRBJ1-1, the V gene TRBV6-5; 8 bases fit TRBD1. CDR1 MNHEY and CDR2 SVGAGI come from the germline V gene. The CDR3 is 14 residues long. With 7 bases clipped from V and 2 bases from J, the junction kept 6 bases outside the gene matches. The CDR3 is CASIMDRANTEAFF. The CDR3 nucleotides read TGTGCCAGCATCATGGACAGGGCAAACACTGAAGCTTTCTTT.

Note on this clone: One end of the junction does not line up with germline, which may come from a read error. The V and J genes are TRBV18 and TRBJ1-3, with 7 bases matching TRBD1. Germline V lookup: CDR1 KGHSH, CDR2 LQKENI. CDR3 length: 16 residues. The CDR3 bases are TGTGCCAGCTCACCGGGACAGCCGAGCTCTGGAAGCACCATATATTTT. Translating it yields CASSPGQPSSGSTIYF.

Within the sample, this clone is medium-sized. The chain employs TRBV21-1 and TRBJ2-3; the table's D call, TRBD2, has no DNA check behind it. TRBV21-1 is a pseudogene. The CDR3 is made up of 20 amino acids. The CDR3 nucleotides read TGTGCCAGCAGCCCTAGGGAGGGCAAAGCCTTAATAAAATGCACAGATACGCAGTATTTT. It codes for CASSPREGKALIKCTDTQYF.

The V gene is TRBV28, the J gene TRBJ1-2, with D uncertain. The CDR3 length is 15 residues. Germline V lookup: CDR1 MDHEN, CDR2 SYDVKM. Trimming left V 5 bases short and J 4 bases short, with 17 bases between. Here the CDR3 DNA reads TGTGCCAGCAGTCCCATTTCCGTAGTCGGCTATGGCTACACCTTC. It encodes CASSPISVVGYGYTF.

CDR3 amino acids: CASSLGWDRGPTEAFF. CDR3 nucleotides: TGTGCCAGCAGTTTAGGGTGGGACAGGGGACCTACTGAAGCTTTCTTT. This chain links TRBV27 with TRBJ1-1, with 10 bases fitting TRBD1. CDR1 is MNHEY and CDR2 is SMNVEV in the germline V gene (reference sequence). With V trimmed by 2 bases and J by 5 bases, 8 bases remained unmatched. The CDR3 consists of 16 residues.

This clone came up once. The gene calls are TRBV24-1 and TRBJ2-5; 7 positions agree with TRBD1. V was clipped by 6 bases and J by 1 base; unmatched bases: 7. This CDR3 is 15 amino acids long. CDR1 and CDR2 from the germline V gene are KGHDR and SFDVKD. This CDR3 is CATSSPRDSQETQYF. The CDR3 nucleotides read TGTGCCACCAGTTCGCCACGGGACAGCCAAGAGACCCAGTACTTC.

J is TRBJ2-5 and V is TRBV2, with 8 bases matching TRBD1. CDR3 size: 13 residues. V dropped 10 bases and J dropped 10; count of bases not matched to a gene: 14. In germline, CDR1 is SNHLY, CDR2 FYNNEI. CDR3 protein: CATQGGQASDQYF. The CDR3 DNA follows: TGTGCCACTCAAGGGGGACAGGCCTCCGACCAGTACTTC.

The gene calls are TRBV6-2 or TRBV6-3 and TRBJ2-1; 9 bases are a match to TRBD2. The CDR3 spans 17 residues. CDR1 is MNHEY, CDR2 SVGEGT, per germline. J lost 7 bases, V lost 0 bases, and 10 bases had no gene match. Here the CDR3 DNA reads TGTGCCAGCAGTTACTCCCGCGGCGGGGGGGCATATAATGAGCAGTTCTTC. This gives the protein CASSYSRGGGAYNEQFF.